The 9 T cell receptor beta chains given below trace back to one sample, sequenced in a study of T cell changes during pregnancy in multiple sclerosis. Method: immunoSEQ multiplex PCR; TCRdb's copy keeps in-frame clones and lacks some. There are roughly 30,000 clones in the sample; 85% to 90% occur only once, and about 7.5% lies in the top ten. Specimen: CD8+ T cells from peripheral blood mononuclear cells, collected before pregnancy. The receptors were sampled from a female donor with multiple sclerosis, enrolled in a pregnancy study.

There are a few counts of this clone. As DNA, the CDR3 is TGTGCCAGCAGTGAAGGACAGGACACCGGGGAGCTGTTTTTT. Translated: CASSEGQDTGELFF. The J gene is TRBJ2-2, the V gene TRBV6-1; D might be TRBD1 (6 bases). Trimming left V 1 base short and J 3 bases short, with 6 bases between. CDR1 and CDR2 (germline): MNHNS, SASEGT. This CDR3 contains 14 residues.

The V and J genes are TRBV6-1 and TRBJ2-1; perhaps TRBD1 as D (6 bases). V lost 5 bases, J lost 4 bases, and 15 bases lay in between. Germline lookup yields CDR1 MNHNS and CDR2 SASEGT. The CDR3 is 15 amino acids. This CDR3 reads CASSPTGTSYNEQFF. CDR3 nucleotide sequence: TGTGCCAGCAGTCCGACAGGAACCTCGTACAATGAGCAGTTCTTC.

The CDR3 loop reads CASSFNPGHLEQYF. The CDR3 nucleotides read TGTGCCAGCAGCTTCAATCCGGGACACCTCGAGCAGTACTTC. The rearrangement joins TRBV5-6 to TRBJ2-7; D may be TRBD1 (6 bases). Germline V CDR1 and CDR2: SGHDT, YYEEEE. The CDR3 contains 14 residues. Trimming took off 2 bases at V and 6 bases at J, with 15 bases between the two ends.

By share of the sample, this clone is medium-sized. The chain uses TRBV6-1 and TRBJ1-5; D uncertain. V was clipped by 7 bases and J by 1 base, with 8 bases between them. Germline V gives CDR1 MNHNS, CDR2 SASEGT. The length of the CDR3 is 13 residues. The DNA of the CDR3 is TGTGCCAGCACCTTTGTAAGCAATCAGCCCCAGCATTTT. Protein sequence: CASTFVSNQPQHF.

This chain connects TRBV4-2 to TRBJ2-7; tentatively, D is TRBD1 (5 bases). The CDR3 is 15 residues long. CDR1 and CDR2 from the germline V gene are LGHNA and YNFKEQ. The germline V and J ends were trimmed by 0 bases and 2 bases, with 11 bases remaining between them. CDR3 coding DNA: TGTGCCAGCAGCCAAGAAGGGGATACTACCTACGAGCAGTACTTC. Amino acid sequence: CASSQEGDTTYEQYF.

The chain links TRBV6-5 to TRBJ1-4, with D tentatively TRBD1 (5 bases). The CDR3 is made up of 14 amino acids. Trimming took 4 bases from V and 5 from J, leaving 11 bases between them. Germline CDR1 and CDR2: MNHEY and SVGAGI. CDR3 sequence: CASSWRGPNEKLFF. Here the CDR3 DNA reads TGTGCCAGCAGTTGGAGGGGTCCGAATGAAAAACTGTTTTTT.

The genes are TRBV18 and TRBJ1-1, with D possibly being TRBD1 (5 bases). The CDR3 spans 15 residues. The ends were cut back, 3 bases at V and 1 base at J, with 12 bases in the middle. CDR1 is KGHSH, CDR2 LQKENI, per germline. The CDR3 DNA reads as TGTGCCAGCTCACCGGAACAGGATTCGAACACTGAAGCTTTCTTT. It encodes CASSPEQDSNTEAFF.

The chain's CDR3 is CASSLTVKGTGELFF. For the CDR3, the DNA is TGTGCCAGCAGCTTGACAGTGAAGGGCACCGGGGAGCTGTTTTTT. This rearrangement joins TRBV13 to TRBJ2-2; a weak D match, TRBD1 (5 bases). V shed 3 bases and J shed 4 bases, with 12 bases lying between them. The length of the CDR3 is 15 residues. The germline gives CDR1 PRHDT, CDR2 FYEKMQ (reference sequence).

In its sample, this clone was seen once. The V gene is TRBV9, the J gene TRBJ2-7; maybe TRBD2 (6 bases). This CDR3 comprises 15 residues. V was shortened by 3 bases and J by 1 base, with 14 bases between the two germline ends. Germline CDR1 and CDR2: SGDLS and YYNGEE. The CDR3, as DNA: TGTGCCAGCAGCGCGGGTGGTGGGGGGTCCTACGAGCAGTACTTC. It encodes CASSAGGGGSYEQYF.